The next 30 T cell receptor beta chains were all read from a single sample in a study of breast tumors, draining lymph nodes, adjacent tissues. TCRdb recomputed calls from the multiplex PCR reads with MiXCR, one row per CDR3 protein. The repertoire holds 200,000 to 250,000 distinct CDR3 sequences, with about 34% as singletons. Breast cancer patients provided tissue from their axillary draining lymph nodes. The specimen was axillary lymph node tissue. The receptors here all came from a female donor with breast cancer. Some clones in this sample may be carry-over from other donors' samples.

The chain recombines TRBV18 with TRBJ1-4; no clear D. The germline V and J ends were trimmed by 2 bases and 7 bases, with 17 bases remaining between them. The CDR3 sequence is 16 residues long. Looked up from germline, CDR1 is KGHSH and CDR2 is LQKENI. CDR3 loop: CASSPGYEGYGEKLFF. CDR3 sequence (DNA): TGTGCCAGCTCACCAGGGTACGAGGGCTACGGTGAAAAACTGTTTTTT.

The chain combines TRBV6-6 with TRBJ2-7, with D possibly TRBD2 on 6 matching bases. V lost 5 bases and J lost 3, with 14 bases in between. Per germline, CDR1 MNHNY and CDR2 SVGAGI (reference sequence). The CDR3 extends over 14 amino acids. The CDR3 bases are TGTGCCAGCAGTCACAAGGAGGGAAACTACGAGCAGTACTTC. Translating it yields CASSHKEGNYEQYF.

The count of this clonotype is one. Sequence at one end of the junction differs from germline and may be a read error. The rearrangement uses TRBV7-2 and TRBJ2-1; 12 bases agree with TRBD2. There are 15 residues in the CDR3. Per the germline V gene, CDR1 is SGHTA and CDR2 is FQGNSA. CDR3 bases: TGTGCCAGCAGGCCACGACTAGCGGGAGTCAATGAGCTGTTCTTC. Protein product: CASRPRLAGVNELFF.

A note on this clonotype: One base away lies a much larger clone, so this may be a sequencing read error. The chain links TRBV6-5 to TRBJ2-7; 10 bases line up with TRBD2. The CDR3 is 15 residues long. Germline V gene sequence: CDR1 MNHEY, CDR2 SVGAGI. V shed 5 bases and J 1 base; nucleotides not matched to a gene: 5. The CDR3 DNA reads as TGTGCCAGCAGTCACCCTAGCGGGAGTTCCTACGAGCAGTACTTC. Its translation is CASSHPSGSSYEQYF.

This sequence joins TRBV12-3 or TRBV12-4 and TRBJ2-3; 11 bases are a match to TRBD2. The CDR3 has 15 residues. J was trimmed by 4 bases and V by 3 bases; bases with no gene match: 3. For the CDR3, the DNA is TGTGCCAGCAGTTTGCTAGCGGGAGGCGCAGATACGCAGTATTTT. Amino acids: CASSLLAGGADTQYF.

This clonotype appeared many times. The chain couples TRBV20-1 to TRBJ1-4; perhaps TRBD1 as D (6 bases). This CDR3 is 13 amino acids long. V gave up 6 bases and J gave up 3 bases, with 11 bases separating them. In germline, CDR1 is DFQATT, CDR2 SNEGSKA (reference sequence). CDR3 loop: CSAYRQANEKLFF. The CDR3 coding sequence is TGCAGTGCCTATCGACAGGCTAATGAAAAACTGTTTTTT.

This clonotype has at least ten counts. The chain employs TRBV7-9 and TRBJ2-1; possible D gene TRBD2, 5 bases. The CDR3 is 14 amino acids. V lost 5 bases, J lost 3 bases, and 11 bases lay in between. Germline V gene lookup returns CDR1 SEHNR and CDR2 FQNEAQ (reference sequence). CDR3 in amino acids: CASSDTRGYNEQFF. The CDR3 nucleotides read TGTGCCAGCAGCGACACCCGGGGCTACAATGAGCAGTTCTTC.

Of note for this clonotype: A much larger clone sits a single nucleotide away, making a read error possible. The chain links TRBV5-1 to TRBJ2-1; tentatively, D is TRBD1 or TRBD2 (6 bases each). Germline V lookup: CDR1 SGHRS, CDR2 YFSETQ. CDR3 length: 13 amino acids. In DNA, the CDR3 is TGCGCCGGCAGCTTGAGGGGGGACAATGAGCAGTTCTTC. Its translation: CAGSLRGDNEQFF. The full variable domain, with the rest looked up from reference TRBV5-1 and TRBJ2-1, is KAGVTQTPRYLIKTRGQQVTLSCSPISGHRSVSWYQQTPGQGLQFLFEYFSETQRNKGNFPGRFSGRQFSNSRSEMNVSTLELGDSALYLCAGSLRGDNEQFFGPGTRLTVL.

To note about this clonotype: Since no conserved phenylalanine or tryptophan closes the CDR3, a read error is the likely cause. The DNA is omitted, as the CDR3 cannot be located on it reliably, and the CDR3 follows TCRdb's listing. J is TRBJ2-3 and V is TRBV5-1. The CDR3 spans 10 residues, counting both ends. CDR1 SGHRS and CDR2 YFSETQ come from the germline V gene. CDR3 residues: CASSLLGRNY.

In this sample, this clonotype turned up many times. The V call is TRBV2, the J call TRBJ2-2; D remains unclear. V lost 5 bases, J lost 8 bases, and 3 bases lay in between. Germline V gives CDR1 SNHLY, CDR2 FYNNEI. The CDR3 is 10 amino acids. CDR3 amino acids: CASSRGELFF. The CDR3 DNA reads TGTGCCAGCAGTAGAGGGGAGCTGTTTTTT.

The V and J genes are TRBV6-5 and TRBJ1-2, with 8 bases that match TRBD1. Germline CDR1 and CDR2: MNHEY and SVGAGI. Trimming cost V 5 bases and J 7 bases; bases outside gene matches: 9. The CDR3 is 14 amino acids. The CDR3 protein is CASSRAGGARGYTF. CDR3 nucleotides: TGTGCCAGCAGTCGGGCAGGGGGCGCACGTGGCTACACCTTC.

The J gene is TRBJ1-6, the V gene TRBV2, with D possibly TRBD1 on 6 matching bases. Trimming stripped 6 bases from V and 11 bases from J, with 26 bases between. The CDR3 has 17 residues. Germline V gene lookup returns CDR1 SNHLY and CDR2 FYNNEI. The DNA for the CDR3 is TGTGCCAGCAGGCCCGCCGGTCGTCAGGGGTCGAACACACCCCTCCACTTT. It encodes CASRPAGRQGSNTPLHF.

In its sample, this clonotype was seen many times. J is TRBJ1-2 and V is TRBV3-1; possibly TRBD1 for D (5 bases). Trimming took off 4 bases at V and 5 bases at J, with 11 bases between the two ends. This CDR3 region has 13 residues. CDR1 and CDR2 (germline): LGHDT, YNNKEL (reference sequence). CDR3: CASSPQGWYGYTF. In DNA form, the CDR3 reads TGTGCCAGCAGCCCTCAGGGCTGGTATGGCTACACCTTC. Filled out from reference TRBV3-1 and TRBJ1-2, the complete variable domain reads DTAVSQTPKYLVTQMGNDKSIKCEQNLGHDTMYWYKQDSKKFLKIMFSYNNKELIINETVPNRFSPKSPDKAHLNLHINSLELGDSAVYFCASSPQGWYGYTFGSGTRLTVV.

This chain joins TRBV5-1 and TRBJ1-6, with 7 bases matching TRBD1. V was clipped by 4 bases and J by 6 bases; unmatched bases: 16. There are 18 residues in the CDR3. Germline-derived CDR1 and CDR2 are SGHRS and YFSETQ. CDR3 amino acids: CASSITTGVQGANSPLHF. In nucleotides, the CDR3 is TGCGCCAGCAGCATTACTACAGGGGTCCAGGGTGCTAATTCACCCCTCCACTTT. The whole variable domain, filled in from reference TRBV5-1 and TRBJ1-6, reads KAGVTQTPRYLIKTRGQQVTLSCSPISGHRSVSWYQQTPGQGLQFLFEYFSETQRNKGNFPGRFSGRQFSNSRSEMNVSTLELGDSALYLCASSITTGVQGANSPLHFGNGTRLTVT.

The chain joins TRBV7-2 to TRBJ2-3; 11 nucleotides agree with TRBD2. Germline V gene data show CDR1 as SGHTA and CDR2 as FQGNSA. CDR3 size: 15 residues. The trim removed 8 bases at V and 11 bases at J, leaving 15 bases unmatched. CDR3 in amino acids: CASAPTSGGYNEQYF. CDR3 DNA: TGTGCCAGCGCCCCAACTAGCGGGGGTTACAATGAGCAGTATTTT.

CDR3 nucleotide sequence: TGTGCCAGCAGCTCATCGGGACAGGCATTCCCGTCGTCTGGAAACACCATATATTTT. It is translated as CASSSSGQAFPSSGNTIYF. The chain recombines TRBV7-9 with TRBJ1-3; the match to TRBD1 covers 8 bases. V was pared by 4 bases and J by 1 base, with 15 bases of the junction left unmatched. Germline V CDR1 and CDR2: SEHNR, FQNEAQ (reference sequence). CDR3 length equals 19 residues.

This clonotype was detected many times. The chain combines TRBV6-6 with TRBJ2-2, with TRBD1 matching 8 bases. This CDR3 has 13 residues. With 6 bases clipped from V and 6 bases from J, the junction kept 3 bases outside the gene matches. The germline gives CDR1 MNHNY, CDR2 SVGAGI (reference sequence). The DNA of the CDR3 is TGTGCCAGCAGGGAGGACAGGGCCGGGGAGCTGTTTTTT. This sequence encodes CASREDRAGELFF.

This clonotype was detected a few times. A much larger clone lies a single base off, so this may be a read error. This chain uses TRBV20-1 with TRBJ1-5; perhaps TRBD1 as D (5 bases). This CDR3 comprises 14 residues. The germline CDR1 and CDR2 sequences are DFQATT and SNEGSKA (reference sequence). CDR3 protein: CSASEGFRNPPQHF. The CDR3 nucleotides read TGCAGTGCTAGTGAGGGGTTCCGCAATCCGCCCCAGCATTTT.

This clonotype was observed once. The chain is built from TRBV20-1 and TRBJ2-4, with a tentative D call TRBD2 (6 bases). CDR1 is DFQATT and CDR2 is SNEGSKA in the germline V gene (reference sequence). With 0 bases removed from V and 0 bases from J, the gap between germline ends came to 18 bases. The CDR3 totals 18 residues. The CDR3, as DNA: TGCAGTGCTAGAGATCTCGTCGGGAGTGATCAAGCCAAAAACATTCAGTACTTC. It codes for CSARDLVGSDQAKNIQYF.

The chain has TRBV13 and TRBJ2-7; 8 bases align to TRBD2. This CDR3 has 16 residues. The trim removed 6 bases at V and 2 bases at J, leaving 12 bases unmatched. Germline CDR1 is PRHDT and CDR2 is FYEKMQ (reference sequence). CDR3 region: CASRATSGLSTYEQYF. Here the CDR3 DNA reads TGTGCCAGCAGAGCCACTAGCGGACTCTCAACCTACGAGCAGTACTTC. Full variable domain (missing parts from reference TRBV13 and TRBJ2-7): AAGVIQSPRHLIKEKRETATLKCYPIPRHDTVYWYQQGPGQDPQFLISFYEKMQSDKGSIPDRFSAQQFSDYHSELNMSSLELGDSALYFCASRATSGLSTYEQYFGPGTRLTVT.

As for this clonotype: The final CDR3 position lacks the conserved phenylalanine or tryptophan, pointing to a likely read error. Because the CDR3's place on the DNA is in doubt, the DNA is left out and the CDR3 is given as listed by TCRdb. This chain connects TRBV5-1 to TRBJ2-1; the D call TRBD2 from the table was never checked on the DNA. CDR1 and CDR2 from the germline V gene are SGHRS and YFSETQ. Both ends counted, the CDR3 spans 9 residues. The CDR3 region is CASSKGLAG.

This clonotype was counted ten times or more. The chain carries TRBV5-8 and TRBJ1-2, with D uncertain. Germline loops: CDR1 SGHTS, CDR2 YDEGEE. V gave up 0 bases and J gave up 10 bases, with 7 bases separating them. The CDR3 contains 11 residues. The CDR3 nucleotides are TGTGCCAGCAGCTTGGTCTGGGACTACACCTTC. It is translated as CASSLVWDYTF.

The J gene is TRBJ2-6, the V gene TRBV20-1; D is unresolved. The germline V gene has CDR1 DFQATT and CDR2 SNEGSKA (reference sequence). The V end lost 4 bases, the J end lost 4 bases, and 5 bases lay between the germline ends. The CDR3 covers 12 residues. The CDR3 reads CSATTGANVLTF. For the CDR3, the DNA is TGCAGTGCTACGACAGGGGCCAACGTCCTGACTTTC.

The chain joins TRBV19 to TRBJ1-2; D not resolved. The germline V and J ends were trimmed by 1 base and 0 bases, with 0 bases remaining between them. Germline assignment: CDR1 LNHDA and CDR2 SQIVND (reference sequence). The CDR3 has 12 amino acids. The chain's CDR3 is CASSIANYGYTF. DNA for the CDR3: TGTGCCAGTAGTATAGCTAACTATGGCTACACCTTC.

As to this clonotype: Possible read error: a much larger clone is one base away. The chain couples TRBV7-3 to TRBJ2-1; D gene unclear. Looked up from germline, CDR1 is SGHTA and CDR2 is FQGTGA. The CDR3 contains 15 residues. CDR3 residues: CASSPIWSSYNGQFF. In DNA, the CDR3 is TGTGCCAGCAGCCCCATTTGGAGCTCCTACAATGGGCAGTTCTTC.

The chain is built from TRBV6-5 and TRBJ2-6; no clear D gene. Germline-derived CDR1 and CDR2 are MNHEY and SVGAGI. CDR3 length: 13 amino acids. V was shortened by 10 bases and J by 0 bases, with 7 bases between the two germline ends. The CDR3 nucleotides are TGTGCCACCGTGGGCTCTGGGGCCAACGTCCTGACTTTC. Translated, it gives CATVGSGANVLTF.

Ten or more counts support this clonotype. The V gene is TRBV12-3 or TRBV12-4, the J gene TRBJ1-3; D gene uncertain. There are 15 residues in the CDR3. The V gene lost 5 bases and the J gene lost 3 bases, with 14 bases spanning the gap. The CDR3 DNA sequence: TGTGCCAGCAGTCCACGGACCGCGTTTGGAAACACCATATATTTT. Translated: CASSPRTAFGNTIYF.

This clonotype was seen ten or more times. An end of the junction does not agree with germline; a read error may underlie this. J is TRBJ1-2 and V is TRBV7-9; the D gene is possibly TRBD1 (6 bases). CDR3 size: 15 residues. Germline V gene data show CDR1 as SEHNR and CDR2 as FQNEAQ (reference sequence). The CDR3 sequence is CASSLPDRTLYGYPF. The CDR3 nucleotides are TGTGCCAGCAGCTTACCTGACAGGACACTCTATGGCTACCCCTTC.

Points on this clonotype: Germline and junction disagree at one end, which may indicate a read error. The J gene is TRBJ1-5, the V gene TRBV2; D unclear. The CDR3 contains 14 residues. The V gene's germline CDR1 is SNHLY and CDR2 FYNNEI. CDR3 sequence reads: CASREAGIGQPQHF. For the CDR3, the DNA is TGTGCCAGCAGGGAAGCAGGTATTGGGCAGCCCCAGCATTTT.

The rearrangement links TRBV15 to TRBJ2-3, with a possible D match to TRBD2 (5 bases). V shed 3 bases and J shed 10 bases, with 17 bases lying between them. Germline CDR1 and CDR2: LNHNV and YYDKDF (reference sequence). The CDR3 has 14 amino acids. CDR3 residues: CATSSLTDSEAQYF. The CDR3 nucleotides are TGTGCCACCAGCAGCTTAACGGATAGCGAGGCGCAGTATTTT.